This TCR beta chain is drawn from a study of blood T cell repertoires in COVID-19. At the level of the study: PBMCs, B-cell-depleted T cells, or T cells provided the cDNA or gDNA that made up the material.

Germline values: CDR1 SGHVS, CDR2 FQNEAQ. The ends lost 5 bases at V and 6 bases at J; junction bases unmatched: 11. The CDR3 sequence is 16 residues long. The table lists this clone with a few counts. Under the authors' procedure: Amplification of reference gene primers was used by the study to estimate nucleated cell counts. The assay was immunoSEQ multiplex PCR, and TCRdb's table has in-frame clones only and misses some. The V and J calls and clone size were taken over from that table, and D and trimming were inferred from the DNA. Altogether 120,000 or so clones are present, approximately 83% being singletons, with the ten largest covering roughly a quarter.

The rearrangement links TRBV7-8 to TRBJ1-4; 8 bases are shared with TRBD1. The source of this sequence is a woman of 80 years or more with acute or convalescent COVID-19. Sequencing used peripheral blood. CDR3 region: CASSIPQGVGDEKLFF. CDR3 DNA: TGTGCCAGCAGCATTCCACAGGGGGTAGGAGATGAAAAACTGTTTTTT.